These 8 T cell receptor beta chains came from one sample sequenced in a study of blood T cell repertoires in COVID-19. Data came from immunoSEQ multiplex PCR; TCRdb stores just in-frame clones and leaves some out. This sample has about 69,000 clones, with approximately 86% found just once. The source material was peripheral blood. The receptors shown here come from a man in his forties with COVID-19, enrolled during active disease.

The chain employs TRBV6-6 and TRBJ2-5; 13 positions match TRBD2. V shed 5 bases and J 3 bases; nucleotides not matched to a gene: 6. The CDR3 has 16 amino acids. Germline CDR1 MNHNY, CDR2 SVGAGI (reference sequence). The CDR3: CASSPGLAGAKETQYF. For the CDR3, the DNA is TGTGCCAGCAGTCCAGGACTAGCGGGGGCCAAAGAGACCCAGTACTTC.

The chain links TRBV7-9 to TRBJ2-7; possibly TRBD1 for D (6 bases). CDR1 SEHNR and CDR2 FQNEAQ come from the germline V gene (reference sequence). V dropped 1 base and J dropped 5 bases, with 15 bases sitting between them. The CDR3 runs 15 residues. The CDR3, as DNA: TGTGCCAGCAGCTTAGAAGTTGCACAGGGCCACGAGCAGTACTTC. It yields the protein CASSLEVAQGHEQYF.

The chain recombines TRBV5-1 with TRBJ1-6, with 8 positions matching TRBD1. Per the germline V gene, CDR1 is SGHRS and CDR2 is YFSETQ. CDR3 length: 18 amino acids. V shed 0 bases and J 6 bases; nucleotides not matched to a gene: 11. Written as DNA, the CDR3 is TGCGCCAGCAGCTTGGGGACAGGGACATCCCTTACTAATTCACCCCTCCACTTT. As protein: CASSLGTGTSLTNSPLHF.

J is TRBJ1-5 and V is TRBV30; D remains ambiguous. Germline V CDR1 and CDR2: GTSNPN, SVGIG (reference sequence). The V and J ends lost 1 base and 4 bases respectively, with 8 bases between them. The CDR3 contains 13 residues. CDR3 loop: CAWSGGGNQPQHF. The DNA for the CDR3 is TGTGCCTGGAGTGGAGGAGGTAATCAGCCCCAGCATTTT.

The J gene is TRBJ2-2, the V gene TRBV4-1; 11 nucleotides agree with TRBD1. With V trimmed by 4 bases and J by 6 bases, 10 bases remained unmatched. The CDR3 extends over 17 amino acids. The germline gives CDR1 MGHRA, CDR2 YSYEKL. The chain's CDR3 is CASSPRDRGLDSGELFF. In nucleotides, the CDR3 is TGCGCCAGCAGCCCCCGGGACAGGGGGTTAGATTCCGGGGAGCTGTTTTTT.

The chain uses TRBV4-2 and TRBJ2-5; 12 bases agree with TRBD2. Germline V gene lookup returns CDR1 LGHNA and CDR2 YNFKEQ. Unmatched junction bases numbered 5, after V lost 0 bases and J lost 3 bases. The CDR3 runs to 17 residues. The CDR3 bases are TGTGCCAGCAGCCAAGATCCGCTAGCGGGGGGGGAAGAGACCCAGTACTTC. Translating it yields CASSQDPLAGGEETQYF.

This chain uses TRBV11-2 with TRBJ2-3, with D possibly TRBD2 on 6 matching bases. Trimming left V 1 base short and J 2 bases short, with 13 bases between. Per the germline V gene, CDR1 is SGHAT and CDR2 is FQNNGV. The CDR3 is 16 amino acids. Here the CDR3 reads CASSLGALAYTDTQYF. The DNA of the CDR3 is TGTGCCAGCAGCTTAGGGGCCCTAGCGTACACAGATACGCAGTATTTT. The full variable domain, its missing parts supplied by reference TRBV11-2 and TRBJ2-3, is EAGVAQSPRYKIIEKRQSVAFWCNPISGHATLYWYQQILGQGPKLLIQFQNNGVVDDSQLPKDRFSAERLKGVDSTLKIQPAKLEDSAVYLCASSLGALAYTDTQYFGPGTRLTVL.

The chain joins TRBV6-4 to TRBJ1-1; D is ambiguous. From germline, CDR1 is MRHNA and CDR2 SNTAGT. The V and J ends lost 3 bases and 0 bases respectively, with 8 bases between them. The CDR3 covers 14 residues. The DNA for the CDR3 is TGTGCCAGCAGTGATCCGAGCATGAACACTGAAGCTTTCTTT. Translated: CASSDPSMNTEAFF.